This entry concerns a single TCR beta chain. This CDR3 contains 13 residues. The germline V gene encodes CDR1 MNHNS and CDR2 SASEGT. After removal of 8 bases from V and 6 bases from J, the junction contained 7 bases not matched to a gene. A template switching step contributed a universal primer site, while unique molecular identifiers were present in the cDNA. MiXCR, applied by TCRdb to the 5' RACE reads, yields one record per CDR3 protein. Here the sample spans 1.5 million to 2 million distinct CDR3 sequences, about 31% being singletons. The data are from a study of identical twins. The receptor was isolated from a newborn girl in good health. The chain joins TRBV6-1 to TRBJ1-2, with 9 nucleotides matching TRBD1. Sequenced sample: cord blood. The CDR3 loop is CASYSGQGDGYTF. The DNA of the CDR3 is TGTGCCAGCTACTCGGGACAGGGTGATGGCTACACCTTC.